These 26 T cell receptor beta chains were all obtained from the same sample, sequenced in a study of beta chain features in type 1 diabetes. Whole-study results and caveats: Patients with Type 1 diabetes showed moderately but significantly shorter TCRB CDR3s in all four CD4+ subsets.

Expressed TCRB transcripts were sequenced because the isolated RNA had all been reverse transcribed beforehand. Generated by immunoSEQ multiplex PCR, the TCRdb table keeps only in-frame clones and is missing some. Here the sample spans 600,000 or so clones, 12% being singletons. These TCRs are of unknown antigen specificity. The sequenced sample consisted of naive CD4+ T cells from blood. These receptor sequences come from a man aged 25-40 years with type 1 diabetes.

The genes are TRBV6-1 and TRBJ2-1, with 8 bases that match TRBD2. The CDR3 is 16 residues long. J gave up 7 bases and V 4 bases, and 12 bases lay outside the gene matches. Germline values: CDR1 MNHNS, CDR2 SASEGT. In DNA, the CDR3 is TGTGCCAGCAGTGGAGCGGCGGGGGGCGAAGGGAATGAGCAGTTCTTC. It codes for CASSGAAGGEGNEQFF.

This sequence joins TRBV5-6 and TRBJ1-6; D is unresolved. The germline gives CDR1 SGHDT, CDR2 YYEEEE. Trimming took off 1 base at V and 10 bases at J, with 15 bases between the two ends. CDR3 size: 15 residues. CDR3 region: CASSLITSGGSPLHF. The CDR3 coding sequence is TGTGCCAGCAGCTTGATCACCTCCGGCGGGTCACCCCTCCACTTT.

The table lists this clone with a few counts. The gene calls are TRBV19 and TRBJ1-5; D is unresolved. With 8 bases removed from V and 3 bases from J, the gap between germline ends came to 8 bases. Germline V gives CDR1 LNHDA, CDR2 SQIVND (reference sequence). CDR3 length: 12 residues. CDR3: CASGPINQPQHF. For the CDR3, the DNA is TGTGCCAGTGGGCCGATCAATCAGCCCCAGCATTTT.

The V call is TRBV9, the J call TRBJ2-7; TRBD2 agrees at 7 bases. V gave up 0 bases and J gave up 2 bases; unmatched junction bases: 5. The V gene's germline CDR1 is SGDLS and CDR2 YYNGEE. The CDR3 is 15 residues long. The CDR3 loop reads CASSVEPSGAYEQYF. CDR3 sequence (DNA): TGTGCCAGCAGCGTAGAGCCCAGCGGGGCCTACGAGCAGTACTTC.

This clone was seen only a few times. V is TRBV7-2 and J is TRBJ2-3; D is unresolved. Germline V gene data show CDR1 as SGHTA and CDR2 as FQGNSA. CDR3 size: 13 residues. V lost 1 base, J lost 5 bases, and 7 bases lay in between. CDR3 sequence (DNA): TGTGCCAGCAGCTTAGAATGGAGAGATACGCAGTATTTT. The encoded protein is CASSLEWRDTQYF.

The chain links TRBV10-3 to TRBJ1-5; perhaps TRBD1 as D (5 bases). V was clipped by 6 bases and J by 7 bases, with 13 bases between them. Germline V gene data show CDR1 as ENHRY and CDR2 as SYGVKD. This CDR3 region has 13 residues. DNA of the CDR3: TGTGCCATCAGCAGGGAAGTGGGACAGCCCCAGCATTTT. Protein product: CAISREVGQPQHF.

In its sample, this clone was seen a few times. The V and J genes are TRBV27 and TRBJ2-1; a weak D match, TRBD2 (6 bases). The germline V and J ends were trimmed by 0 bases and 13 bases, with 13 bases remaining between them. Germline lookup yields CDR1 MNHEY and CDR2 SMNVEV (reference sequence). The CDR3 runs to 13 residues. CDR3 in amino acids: CASSLSGLSGQFF. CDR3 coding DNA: TGTGCCAGCAGTTTATCGGGACTCTCGGGACAGTTCTTC.

Here the CDR3 DNA reads TGTGCCAGCAGCTTAGCACAATCTCCTAGCGGGGGGGCCTGGGAGACCCAGTACTTC. Its protein is CASSLAQSPSGGAWETQYF. The J gene is TRBJ2-5, the V gene TRBV7-2, with TRBD2 matching over 12 bases. The V gene end was trimmed by 0 bases and the J gene end by 5 bases; junction bases not matched to a gene: 13. This CDR3 is built from 19 residues. Germline-derived CDR1 and CDR2 are SGHTA and FQGNSA. Using reference TRBV7-2 and TRBJ2-5 for the parts outside the CDR3, the full variable domain is GAGVSQSPSNKVTEKGKDVELRCDPISGHTALYWYRQSLGQGLEFLIYFQGNSAPDKSGLPSDRFSAERTGGSVSTLTIQRTQQEDSAVYLCASSLAQSPSGGAWETQYFGPGTRLLVL.

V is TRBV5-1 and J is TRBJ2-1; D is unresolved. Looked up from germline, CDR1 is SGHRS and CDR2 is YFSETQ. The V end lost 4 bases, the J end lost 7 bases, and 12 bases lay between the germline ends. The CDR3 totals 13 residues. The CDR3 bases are TGCGCCAGCAGCCCCAACGTCAGGAATGAGCAGTTCTTC. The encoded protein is CASSPNVRNEQFF.

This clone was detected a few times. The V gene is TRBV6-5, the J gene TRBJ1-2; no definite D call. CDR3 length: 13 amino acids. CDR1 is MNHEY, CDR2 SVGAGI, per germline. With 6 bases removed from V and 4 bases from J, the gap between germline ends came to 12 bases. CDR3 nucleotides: TGTGCCAGCAGGCCGACGATAGGCTATGGCTACACCTTC. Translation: CASRPTIGYGYTF.

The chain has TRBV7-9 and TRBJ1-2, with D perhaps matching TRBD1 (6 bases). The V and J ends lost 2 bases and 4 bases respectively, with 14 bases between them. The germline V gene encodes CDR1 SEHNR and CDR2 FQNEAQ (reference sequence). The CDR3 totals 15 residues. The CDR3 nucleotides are TGTGCCAGCAGCTTATGGCCGGGGGCATCCTATGGCTACACCTTC. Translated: CASSLWPGASYGYTF.

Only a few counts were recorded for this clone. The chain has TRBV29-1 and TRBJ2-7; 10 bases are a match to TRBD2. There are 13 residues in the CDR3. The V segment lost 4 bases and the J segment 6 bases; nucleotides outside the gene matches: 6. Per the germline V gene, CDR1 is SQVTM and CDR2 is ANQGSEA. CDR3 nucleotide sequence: TGCAGCGTTGTGGGGCTAGCGGGGGTCGAGCAGTACTTC. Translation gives CSVVGLAGVEQYF.

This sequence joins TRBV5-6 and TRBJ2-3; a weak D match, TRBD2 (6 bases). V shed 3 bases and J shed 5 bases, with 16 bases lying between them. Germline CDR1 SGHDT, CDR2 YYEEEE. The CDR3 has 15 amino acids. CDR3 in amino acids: CASSSGLTRGDTQYF. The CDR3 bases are TGTGCCAGCAGCTCGGGACTGACAAGAGGAGATACGCAGTATTTT. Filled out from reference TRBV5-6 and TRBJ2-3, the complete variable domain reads DAGVTQSPTHLIKTRGQQVTLRCSPKSGHDTVSWYQQALGQGPQFIFQYYEEEERQRGNFPDRFSGHQFPNYSSELNVNALLLGDSALYLCASSSGLTRGDTQYFGPGTRLTVL.

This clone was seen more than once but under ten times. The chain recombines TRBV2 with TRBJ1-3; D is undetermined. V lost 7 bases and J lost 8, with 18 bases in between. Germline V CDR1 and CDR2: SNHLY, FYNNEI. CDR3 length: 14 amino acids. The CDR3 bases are TGTGCCAGCACAGAAGGTGGAGGGTTCTACACCATATATTTT. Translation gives CASTEGGGFYTIYF. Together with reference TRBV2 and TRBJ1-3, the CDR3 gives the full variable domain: EPEVTQTPSHQVTQMGQEVILRCVPISNHLYFYWYRQILGQKVEFLVSFYNNEISEKSEIFDDQFSVERPDGSNFTLKIRSTKLEDSAMYFCASTEGGGFYTIYFGEGSWLTVV.

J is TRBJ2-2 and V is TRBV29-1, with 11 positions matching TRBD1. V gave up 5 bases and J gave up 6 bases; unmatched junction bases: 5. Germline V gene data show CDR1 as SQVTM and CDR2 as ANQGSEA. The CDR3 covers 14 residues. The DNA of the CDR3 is TGCAGCGTTTCGGACAGGGGGCAAGCCGGGGAGCTGTTTTTT. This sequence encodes CSVSDRGQAGELFF.

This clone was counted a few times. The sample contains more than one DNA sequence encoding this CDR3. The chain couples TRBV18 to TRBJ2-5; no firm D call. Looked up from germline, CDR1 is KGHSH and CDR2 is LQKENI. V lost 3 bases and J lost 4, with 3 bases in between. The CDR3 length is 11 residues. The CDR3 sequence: CASSPRETQYF. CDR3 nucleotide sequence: TGTGCCAGCTCACCGCGAGAGACCCAGTACTTC.

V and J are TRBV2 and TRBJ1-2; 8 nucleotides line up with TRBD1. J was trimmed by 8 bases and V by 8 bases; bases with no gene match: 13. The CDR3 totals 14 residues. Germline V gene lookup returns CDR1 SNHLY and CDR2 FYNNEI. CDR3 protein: CASGAGQGNEGYTF. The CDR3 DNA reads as TGTGCCAGCGGTGCTGGACAGGGTAATGAGGGCTACACCTTC. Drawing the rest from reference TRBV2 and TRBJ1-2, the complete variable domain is EPEVTQTPSHQVTQMGQEVILRCVPISNHLYFYWYRQILGQKVEFLVSFYNNEISEKSEIFDDQFSVERPDGSNFTLKIRSTKLEDSAMYFCASGAGQGNEGYTFGSGTRLTVV.

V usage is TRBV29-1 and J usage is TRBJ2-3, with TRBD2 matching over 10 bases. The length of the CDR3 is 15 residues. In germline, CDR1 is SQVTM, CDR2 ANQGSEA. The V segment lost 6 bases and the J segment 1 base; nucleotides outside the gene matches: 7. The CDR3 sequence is CSVTSLAGGTDTQYF. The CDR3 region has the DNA TGCAGCGTGACCTCCCTAGCGGGGGGCACAGATACGCAGTATTTT.

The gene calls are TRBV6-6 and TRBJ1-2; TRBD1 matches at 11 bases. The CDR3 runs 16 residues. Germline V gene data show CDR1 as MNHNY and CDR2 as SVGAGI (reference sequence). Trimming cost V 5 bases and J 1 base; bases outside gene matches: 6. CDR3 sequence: CASSPAGTGGNYGYTF. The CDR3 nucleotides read TGTGCCAGCAGTCCAGCCGGGACAGGGGGTAACTATGGCTACACCTTC.

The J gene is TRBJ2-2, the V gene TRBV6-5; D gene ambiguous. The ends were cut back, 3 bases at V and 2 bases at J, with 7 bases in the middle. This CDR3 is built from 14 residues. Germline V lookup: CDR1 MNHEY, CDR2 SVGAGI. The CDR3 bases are TGTGCCAGCAGTTATGGCCTTAACACCGGGGAGCTGTTTTTT. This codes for CASSYGLNTGELFF.

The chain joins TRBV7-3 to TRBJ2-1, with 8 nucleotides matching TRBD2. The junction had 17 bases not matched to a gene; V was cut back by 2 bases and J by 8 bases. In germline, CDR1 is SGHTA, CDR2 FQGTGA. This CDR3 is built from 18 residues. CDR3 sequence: CASSLHGGPLASGYEQFF. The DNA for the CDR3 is TGTGCCAGCAGCTTACACGGCGGGCCCCTGGCTAGCGGGTATGAGCAGTTCTTC.

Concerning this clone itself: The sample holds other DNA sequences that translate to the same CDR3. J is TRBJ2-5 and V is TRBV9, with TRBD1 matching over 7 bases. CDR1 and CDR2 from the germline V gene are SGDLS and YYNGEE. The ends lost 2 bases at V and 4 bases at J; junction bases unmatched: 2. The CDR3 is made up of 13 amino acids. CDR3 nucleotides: TGTGCCAGCAGCGTCACAGGGGTAGAGACCCAGTACTTC. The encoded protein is CASSVTGVETQYF.

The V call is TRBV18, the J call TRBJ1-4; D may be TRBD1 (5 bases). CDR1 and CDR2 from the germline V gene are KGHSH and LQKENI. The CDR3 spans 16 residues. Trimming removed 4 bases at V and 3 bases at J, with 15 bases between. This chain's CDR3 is CASSRSRGSSNEKLFF. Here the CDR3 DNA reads TGTGCCAGCTCACGCAGTAGGGGCAGCTCTAATGAAAAACTGTTTTTT.

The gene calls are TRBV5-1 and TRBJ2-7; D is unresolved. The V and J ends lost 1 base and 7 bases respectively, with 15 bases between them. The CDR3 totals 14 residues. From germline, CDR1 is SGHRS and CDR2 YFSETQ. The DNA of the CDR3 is TGCGCCAGCAGCTTGAAGGGTACTCTGGGGGAGCAGTACTTC. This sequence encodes CASSLKGTLGEQYF.

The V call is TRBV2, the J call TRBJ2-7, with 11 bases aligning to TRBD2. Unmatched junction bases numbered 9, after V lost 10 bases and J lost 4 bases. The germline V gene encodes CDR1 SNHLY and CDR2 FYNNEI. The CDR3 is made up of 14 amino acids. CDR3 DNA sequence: TGTGCCACCCAAAATAGCGGGGGGGAATACGAGCAGTACTTC. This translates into CATQNSGGEYEQYF.

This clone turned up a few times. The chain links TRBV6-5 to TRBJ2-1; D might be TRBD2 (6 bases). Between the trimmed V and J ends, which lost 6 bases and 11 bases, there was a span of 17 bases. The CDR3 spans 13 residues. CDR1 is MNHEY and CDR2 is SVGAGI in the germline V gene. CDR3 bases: TGTGCCAGCAGCAGCTCGCGGGGTACTAAGCAGTTCTTC. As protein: CASSSSRGTKQFF.